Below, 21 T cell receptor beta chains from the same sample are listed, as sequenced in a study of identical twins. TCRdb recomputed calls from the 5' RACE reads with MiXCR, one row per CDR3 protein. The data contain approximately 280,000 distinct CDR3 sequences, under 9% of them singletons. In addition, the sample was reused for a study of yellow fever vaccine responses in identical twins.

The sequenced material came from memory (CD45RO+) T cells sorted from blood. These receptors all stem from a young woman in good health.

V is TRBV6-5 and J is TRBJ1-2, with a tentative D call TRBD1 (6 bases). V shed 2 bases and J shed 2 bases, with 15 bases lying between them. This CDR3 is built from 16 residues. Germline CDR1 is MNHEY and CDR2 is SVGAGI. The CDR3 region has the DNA TGTGCCAGCAGTTACGGGGGCCAGATGATGAACTATGGCTACACCTTC. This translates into CASSYGGQMMNYGYTF.

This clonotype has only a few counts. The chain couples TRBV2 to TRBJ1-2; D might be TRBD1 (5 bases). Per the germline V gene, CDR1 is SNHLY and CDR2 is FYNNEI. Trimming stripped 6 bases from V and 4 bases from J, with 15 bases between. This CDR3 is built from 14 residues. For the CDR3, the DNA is TGTGCCAGCAGGACGGGAGGGGCCGCCTATGGCTACACCTTC. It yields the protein CASRTGGAAYGYTF.

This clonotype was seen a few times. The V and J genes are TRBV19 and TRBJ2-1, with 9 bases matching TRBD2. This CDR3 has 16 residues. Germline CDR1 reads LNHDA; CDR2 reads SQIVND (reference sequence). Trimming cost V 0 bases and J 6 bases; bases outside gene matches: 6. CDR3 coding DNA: TGTGCCAGTAGTATAGATCGCTCTAGCGGGGTCAATGAGCAGTTCTTC. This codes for CASSIDRSSGVNEQFF.

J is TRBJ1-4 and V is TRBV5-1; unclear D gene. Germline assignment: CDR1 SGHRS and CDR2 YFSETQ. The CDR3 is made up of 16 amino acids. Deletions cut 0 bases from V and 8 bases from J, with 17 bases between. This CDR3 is CASSLELSGSREKLFF. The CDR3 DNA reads TGCGCCAGCAGCTTGGAGTTATCGGGGTCCCGCGAAAAACTGTTTTTT.

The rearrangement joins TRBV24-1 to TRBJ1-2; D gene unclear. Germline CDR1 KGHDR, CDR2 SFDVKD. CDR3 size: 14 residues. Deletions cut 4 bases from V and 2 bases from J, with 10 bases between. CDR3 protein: CATSDPKGNYGYTF. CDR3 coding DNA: TGTGCCACCAGTGACCCTAAGGGAAACTATGGCTACACCTTC.

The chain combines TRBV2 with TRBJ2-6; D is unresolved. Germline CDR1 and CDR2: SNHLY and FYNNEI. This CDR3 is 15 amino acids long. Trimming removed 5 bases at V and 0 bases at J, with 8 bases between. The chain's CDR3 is CASSTGISGANVLTF. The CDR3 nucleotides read TGTGCCAGCAGTACGGGTATCTCTGGGGCCAACGTCCTGACTTTC. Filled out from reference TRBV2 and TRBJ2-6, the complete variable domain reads EPEVTQTPSHQVTQMGQEVILRCVPISNHLYFYWYRQILGQKVEFLVSFYNNEISEKSEIFDDQFSVERPDGSNFTLKIRSTKLEDSAMYFCASSTGISGANVLTFGAGSRLTVL.

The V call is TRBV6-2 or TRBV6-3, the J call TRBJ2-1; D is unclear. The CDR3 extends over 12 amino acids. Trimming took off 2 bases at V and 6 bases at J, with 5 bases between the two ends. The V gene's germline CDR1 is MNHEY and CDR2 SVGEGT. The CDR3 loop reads CASSYRSNEQFF. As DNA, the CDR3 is TGTGCCAGCAGTTACAGGAGCAATGAGCAGTTCTTC.

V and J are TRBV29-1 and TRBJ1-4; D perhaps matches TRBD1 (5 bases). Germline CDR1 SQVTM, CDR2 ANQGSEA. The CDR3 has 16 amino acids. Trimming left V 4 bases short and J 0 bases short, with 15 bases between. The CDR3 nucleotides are TGCAGCGTTGTTTGGGGGGGAGTTGCAACTAATGAAAAACTGTTTTTT. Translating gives CSVVWGGVATNEKLFF.

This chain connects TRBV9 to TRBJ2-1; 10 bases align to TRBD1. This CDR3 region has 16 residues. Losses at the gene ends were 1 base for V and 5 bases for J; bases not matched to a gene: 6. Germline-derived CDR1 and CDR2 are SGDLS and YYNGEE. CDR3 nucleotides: TGTGCCAGCAGCGTATCCGGGACAGGGGTACACAATGAGCAGTTCTTC. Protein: CASSVSGTGVHNEQFF.

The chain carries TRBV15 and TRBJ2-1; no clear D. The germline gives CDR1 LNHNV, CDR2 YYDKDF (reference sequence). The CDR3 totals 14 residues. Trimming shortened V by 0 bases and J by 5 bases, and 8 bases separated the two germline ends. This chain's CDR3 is CATSRDPSDNEQFF. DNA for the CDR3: TGTGCCACCAGCAGAGATCCTAGTGACAATGAGCAGTTCTTC. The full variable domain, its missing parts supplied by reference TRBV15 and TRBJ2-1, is DAMVIQNPRYQVTQFGKPVTLSCSQTLNHNVMYWYQQKSSQAPKLLFHYYDKDFNNEADTPDNFQSRRPNTSFCFLDIRSPGLGDTAMYLCATSRDPSDNEQFFGPGTRLTVL.

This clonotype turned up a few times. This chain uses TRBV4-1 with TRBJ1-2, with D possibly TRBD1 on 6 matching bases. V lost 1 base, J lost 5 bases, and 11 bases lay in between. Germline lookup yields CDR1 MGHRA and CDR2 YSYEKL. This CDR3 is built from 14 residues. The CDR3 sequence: CASSQAGAGYGYTF. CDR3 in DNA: TGCGCCAGCAGCCAAGCAGGGGCGGGTTATGGCTACACCTTC.

For the CDR3, the DNA is TGCAGTGCTAGTGGGACTGGGAGCACAGATACGCAGTATTTT. Its protein is CSASGTGSTDTQYF. This chain uses TRBV20-1 with TRBJ2-3; a possible D gene is TRBD2 (6 bases). The CDR3 consists of 14 residues. Per the germline V gene, CDR1 is DFQATT and CDR2 is SNEGSKA (reference sequence). V shed 3 bases and J shed 0 bases, with 10 bases lying between them.

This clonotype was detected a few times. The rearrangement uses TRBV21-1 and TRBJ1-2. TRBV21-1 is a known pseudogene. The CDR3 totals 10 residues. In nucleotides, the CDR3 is TGTGCCAGCATGGACTATGGCTACACCTTC. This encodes CASMDYGYTF.

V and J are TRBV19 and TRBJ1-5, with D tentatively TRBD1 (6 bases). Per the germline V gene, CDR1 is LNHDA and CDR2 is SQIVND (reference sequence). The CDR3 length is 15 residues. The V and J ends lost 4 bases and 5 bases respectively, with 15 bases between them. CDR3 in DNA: TGTGCCAGTAGTACTCCCGGGGACACCCATCAGCCCCAGCATTTT. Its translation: CASSTPGDTHQPQHF.

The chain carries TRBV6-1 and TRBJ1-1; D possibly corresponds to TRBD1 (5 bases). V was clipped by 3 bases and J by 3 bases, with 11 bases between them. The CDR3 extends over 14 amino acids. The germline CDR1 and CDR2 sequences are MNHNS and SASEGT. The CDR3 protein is CASSDGRADTEAFF. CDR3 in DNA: TGTGCCAGCAGTGACGGCAGGGCGGACACTGAAGCTTTCTTT.

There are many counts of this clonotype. The CDR3: CASSPRGSANTEAFF. CDR3 nucleotide sequence: TGTGCCAGCAGCCCCCGCGGGAGCGCGAACACTGAAGCTTTCTTT. The chain is built from TRBV3-1 and TRBJ1-1, with unresolved D. Germline CDR1 and CDR2: LGHDT and YNNKEL (reference sequence). The germline V and J ends were trimmed by 4 bases and 1 base, with 13 bases remaining between them. The CDR3 sequence is 15 residues long.

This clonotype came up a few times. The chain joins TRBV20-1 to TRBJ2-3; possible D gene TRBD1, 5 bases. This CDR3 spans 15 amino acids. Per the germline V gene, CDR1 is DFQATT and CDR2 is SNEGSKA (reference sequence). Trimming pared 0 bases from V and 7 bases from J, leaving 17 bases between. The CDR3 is CSARDPAGKINTQYF. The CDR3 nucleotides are TGCAGTGCTAGAGACCCCGCAGGGAAAATAAATACGCAGTATTTT.

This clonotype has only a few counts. This chain's CDR3 is CASSQEADRVTNNEQFF. CDR3 coding DNA: TGCGCCAGCAGCCAAGAGGCAGACCGTGTAACTAACAATGAGCAGTTCTTC. The chain couples TRBV4-1 to TRBJ2-1; D is ambiguous. CDR3 size: 17 residues. V dropped 0 bases and J dropped 5 bases, with 17 bases sitting between them. Germline CDR1 reads MGHRA; CDR2 reads YSYEKL.

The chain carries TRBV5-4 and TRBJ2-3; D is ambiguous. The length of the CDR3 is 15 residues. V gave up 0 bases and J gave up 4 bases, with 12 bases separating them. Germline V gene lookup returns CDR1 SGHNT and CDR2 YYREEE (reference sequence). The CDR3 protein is CASSLGTPRADTQYF. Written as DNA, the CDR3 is TGTGCCAGCAGCTTGGGGACCCCAAGGGCAGATACGCAGTATTTT.

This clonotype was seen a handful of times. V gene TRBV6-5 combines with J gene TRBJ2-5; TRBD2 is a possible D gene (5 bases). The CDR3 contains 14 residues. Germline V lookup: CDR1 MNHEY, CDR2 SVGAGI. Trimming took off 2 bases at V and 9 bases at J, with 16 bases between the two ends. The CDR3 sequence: CASSYAQEAGSQYF. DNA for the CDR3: TGTGCCAGCAGTTACGCTCAGGAGGCAGGTTCCCAGTACTTC.

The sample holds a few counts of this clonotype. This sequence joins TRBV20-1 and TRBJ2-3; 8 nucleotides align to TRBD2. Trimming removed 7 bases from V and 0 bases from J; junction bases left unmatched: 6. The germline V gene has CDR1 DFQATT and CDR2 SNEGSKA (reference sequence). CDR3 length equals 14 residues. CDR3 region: CSGKREPSTDTQYF. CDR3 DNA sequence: TGCAGTGGGAAGCGGGAGCCCAGCACAGATACGCAGTATTTT.